The clone carrying this T cell receptor beta chain was detected a few times. Antigen specificity is unknown. The sample comes from a study of CD8 T cells in ankylosing spondylitis. Whole-study findings and limits: Among TCR beta sequences, a motif of several highly homologous variants appeared characteristic of ankylosing spondylitis blood.

One entry per CDR3 protein, called by TCRdb with MiXCR from the 5' RACE reads. The table includes 400,000 to 450,000 distinct CDR3 sequences, about 15% detected once. This receptor was identified in a male donor with ankylosing spondylitis. The source material was blood, either unsorted or a sorted T cell fraction (not recorded which).

The CDR3 region is CASSPLASGAGTGELFF. In nucleotides, the CDR3 is TGTGCCAGCTCACCACTTGCCTCGGGGGCCGGCACCGGGGAGCTGTTTTTT. This rearrangement joins TRBV18 to TRBJ2-2; D may correspond to TRBD1 or TRBD2 (6 bases each). V was shortened by 1 base and J by 4 bases, with 16 bases between the two germline ends. Looked up from germline, CDR1 is KGHSH and CDR2 is LQKENI. This CDR3 is 17 amino acids long.